The T cell receptor beta chain under discussion was sequenced for a study of T cell repertoires in cytomegalovirus infection. Note on this clonotype: Its antigen remains unidentified.

TCRdb reanalysed the reads using MiXCR and keeps one entry per CDR3 protein. The sample comprises 110,000 or so distinct CDR3 sequences, roughly 30% of which are singletons, and about 40% rests with the top ten. This CDR3 spans 15 amino acids. The V and J ends lost 7 bases and 0 bases respectively, with 13 bases between them. The chain recombines TRBV12-3 or TRBV12-4 with TRBJ2-1; D is unresolved. The clonotype comes from a human donor in good health (CMV status not recorded). Some clones in this sample may be carry-over from other donors' samples. Sequencing used CD8+ T cells from cultured PBMCs, obtained from culture after CMV antigen stimulation. In nucleotides, the CDR3 is TGTGCCAGCATTCGAGAACCGAGCTCCTACAATGAGCAGTTCTTC. Translation gives CASIREPSSYNEQFF.